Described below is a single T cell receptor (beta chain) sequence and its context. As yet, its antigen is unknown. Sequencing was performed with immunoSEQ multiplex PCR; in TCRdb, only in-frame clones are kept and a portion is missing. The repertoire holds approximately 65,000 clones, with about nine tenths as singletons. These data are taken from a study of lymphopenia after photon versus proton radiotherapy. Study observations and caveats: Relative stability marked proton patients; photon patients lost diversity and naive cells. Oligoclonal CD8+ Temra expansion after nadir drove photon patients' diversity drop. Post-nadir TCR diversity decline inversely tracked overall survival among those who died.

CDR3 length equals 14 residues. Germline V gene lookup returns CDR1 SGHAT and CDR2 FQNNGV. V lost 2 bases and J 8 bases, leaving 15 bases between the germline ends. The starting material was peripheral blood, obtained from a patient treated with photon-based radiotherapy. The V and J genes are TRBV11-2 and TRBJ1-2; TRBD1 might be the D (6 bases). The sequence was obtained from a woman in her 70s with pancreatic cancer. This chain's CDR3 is CASSLMTGGWGYTF. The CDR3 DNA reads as TGTGCCAGCAGCTTAATGACAGGAGGGTGGGGCTACACCTTC.